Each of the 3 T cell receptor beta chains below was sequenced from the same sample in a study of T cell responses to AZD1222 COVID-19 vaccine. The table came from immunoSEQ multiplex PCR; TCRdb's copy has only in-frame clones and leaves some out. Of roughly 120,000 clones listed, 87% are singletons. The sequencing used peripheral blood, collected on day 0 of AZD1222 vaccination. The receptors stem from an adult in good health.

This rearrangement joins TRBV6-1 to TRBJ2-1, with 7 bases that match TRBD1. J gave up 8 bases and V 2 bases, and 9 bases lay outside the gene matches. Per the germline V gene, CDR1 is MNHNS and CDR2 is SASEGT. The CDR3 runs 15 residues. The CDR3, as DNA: TGTGCCAGCAGTGAACACCGGACAGGAGGCGATGAGCAGTTCTTC. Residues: CASSEHRTGGDEQFF.

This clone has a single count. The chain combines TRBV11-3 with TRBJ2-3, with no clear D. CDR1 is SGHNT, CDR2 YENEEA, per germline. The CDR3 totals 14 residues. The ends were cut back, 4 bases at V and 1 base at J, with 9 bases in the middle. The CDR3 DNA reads TGTGCCAGCAGCTCAGACCTAGGCACAGATACGCAGTATTTT. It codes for CASSSDLGTDTQYF.

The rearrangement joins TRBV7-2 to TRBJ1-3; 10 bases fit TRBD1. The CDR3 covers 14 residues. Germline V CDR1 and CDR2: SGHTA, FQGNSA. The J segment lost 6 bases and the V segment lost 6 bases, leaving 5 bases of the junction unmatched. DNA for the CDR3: TGTGCCAGCAGTCCCGGGACAGGGGTAAACACCATATATTTT. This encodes CASSPGTGVNTIYF.